The present entry profiles one TCR beta chain with its context. This table comes from immunoSEQ multiplex PCR, and its TCRdb copy is limited to in-frame clones, with some not included. The sample yields approximately 90,000 clones, approximately 91% seen once. The data belong to a study of OX40 agonist ivuxolimab in advanced cancers. As for the study in general: From about 20 to 80 years was the age range, with a mean of about 56 years, and approximately 80% were male. Prior checkpoint blockade (anti-PD-1, anti-PD-L1 or anti-CTLA-4) was permitted; approximately 41% had it.

The ends lost 5 bases at V and 4 bases at J; junction bases unmatched: 2. CDR3 size: 13 residues. Germline CDR1 reads SGHAT; CDR2 reads FQNNGV. Exclusion of a patient followed from autoimmune disease history or systemic immunosuppression. This chain connects TRBV11-2 to TRBJ1-5, with 7 bases that match TRBD1. This material consisted of CD4+ or CD8+ T cells sorted from blood, taken in a trial of the OX40 agonist ivuxolimab. This sequence originates from an adult with an advanced solid tumor such as melanoma, head and neck, liver or kidney cancer. In DNA, the CDR3 is TGTGCCAGCAGCCCGGGACAGAATCAGCCCCAGCATTTT. It specifies CASSPGQNQPQHF.